Shown below are 15 T cell receptor beta chains from a single sample sequenced in a study of spatial heterogeneity in lung cancer. Described time point: sample taken at primary tumor resection. From tumor, nontumor lung or frozen PBMC, whole RNA was taken unsorted for sequencing. TCRdb fed the 5' RACE reads into MiXCR, producing one record per CDR3 protein. The sample includes roughly 13,000 distinct CDR3 sequences, 3.5% to 4.5% of them seen just once. The source material was PBMCs, sampled at surgery. The source is a male donor with early-stage non-small cell lung cancer.

This clonotype showed up just a few times. This beta chain was picked up by a library intended for alpha chains and is off target, so its count carries little meaning. The chain combines TRBV12-3 or TRBV12-4 with TRBJ1-2; a weak D match, TRBD1 (5 bases). This CDR3 comprises 11 residues. The germline V and J ends were trimmed by 8 bases and 3 bases, with 7 bases remaining between them. CDR3 protein: CASQGYYGYTF. CDR3 coding DNA: TGTGCCAGCCAGGGTTACTATGGCTACACCTTC.

This clonotype was counted ten times or more. Within a library made for alpha chains, this beta chain is off target, and its count is uninformative. CDR3 sequence (DNA): TGTGCCAGCAGTTACCGGGACCACAGTCAGCCCCAGCATTTT. Residues: CASSYRDHSQPQHF. This rearrangement joins TRBV6-2 or TRBV6-3 to TRBJ1-5; D possibly corresponds to TRBD1 (5 bases). The CDR3 is 14 amino acids. V lost 2 bases and J 6 bases, leaving 11 bases between the germline ends. Germline lookup yields CDR1 MNHEY and CDR2 SVGEGT.

This clonotype was counted ten times or more. At one boundary the junction diverges from the germline segment, which might be a read error. This beta chain slipped into a library made for alpha chains as a stray read, so its size is not meaningful. CDR3 sequence (DNA): TGTGCCAGCGCACCGGGACTAGCGGGATCATTGGGGGAGCAGTACTTC. This sequence encodes CASAPGLAGSLGEQYF. The chain links TRBV18 to TRBJ2-7, with 13 bases identical to TRBD2. CDR1 is KGHSH and CDR2 is LQKENI in the germline V gene. There are 16 residues in the CDR3.

This clonotype appeared a few times. This beta chain represents an off-target read in a library built for alpha chains; its size is of limited meaning. This chain uses TRBV18 with TRBJ2-7; D possibly uses TRBD1 or TRBD2 (5 bases each). The V and J ends lost 4 bases and 3 bases respectively, with 13 bases between them. The CDR3 length is 14 residues. The V gene's germline CDR1 is KGHSH and CDR2 LQKENI. DNA of the CDR3: TGTGCCAGCTCACAGGGGACCCCGGACTACGAGCAGTACTTC. Protein sequence: CASSQGTPDYEQYF. Based on the CDR3 plus reference TRBV18 and TRBJ2-7, the full variable domain is NAGVMQNPRHLVRRRGQEARLRCSPMKGHSHVYWYRQLPEEGLKFMVYLQKENIIDESGMPKERFSAEFPKEGPSILRIQQVVRGDSAAYFCASSQGTPDYEQYFGPGTRLTVT.

This clonotype showed up many times. This beta chain is a stray sequence in a library constructed for alpha chains; its clone size is not meaningful. The chain carries TRBV7-9 and TRBJ2-1, with D possibly TRBD1 on 5 matching bases. There are 15 residues in the CDR3. The germline CDR1 and CDR2 sequences are SEHNR and FQNEAQ (reference sequence). V was pared by 5 bases and J by 3 bases, with 14 bases between. Here the CDR3 DNA reads TGTGCCAGCAGCCTAGGGGCTAGTGGCTACAATGAGCAGTTCTTC. Amino acid sequence: CASSLGASGYNEQFF.

This clonotype was found a few times. This beta chain came through as a stray read in a library set up for alpha chains, and its size says little. This CDR3 is CSARDGQGGTDTQYF. The CDR3 DNA reads as TGCAGTGCTAGAGATGGACAGGGTGGCACAGATACGCAGTATTTT. The rearrangement uses TRBV20-1 and TRBJ2-3, with 8 bases fitting TRBD1. J lost 1 base, V lost 0 bases, and 3 bases had no gene match. Germline V gives CDR1 DFQATT, CDR2 SNEGSKA (reference sequence). The CDR3 covers 15 residues.

This clonotype has ten or more counts. Because this beta chain is a stray read in a library intended to capture alpha chains, its abundance should not be given much weight. This chain links TRBV10-3 with TRBJ1-1; 7 bases match TRBD1. The V gene end was trimmed by 0 bases and the J gene end by 7 bases; junction bases not matched to a gene: 2. The length of the CDR3 is 13 residues. CDR1 and CDR2 (germline): ENHRY, SYGVKD. The CDR3 spells CAISESGTVEAFF. CDR3 in DNA: TGTGCCATCAGTGAGTCGGGGACAGTTGAAGCTTTCTTT.

This clonotype was detected ten times or more. Being off target in a library aimed at alpha chains, this beta chain has a size of little meaning. The gene calls are TRBV6-1 and TRBJ2-1; D is undetermined. Between the trimmed V and J ends, which lost 4 bases and 3 bases, there was a span of 10 bases. The germline V gene has CDR1 MNHNS and CDR2 SASEGT. This CDR3 is built from 14 residues. Here the CDR3 DNA reads TGTGCCAGCAGTGGCCTAGGCGGCTACAATGAGCAGTTCTTC. Encoded protein: CASSGLGGYNEQFF.

Worth noting for this clonotype: This beta chain came through as a stray read in a library set up for alpha chains, and its size says little. The gene calls are TRBV18 and TRBJ1-1, with D possibly TRBD1 on 6 matching bases. This CDR3 contains 14 residues. The germline V and J ends were trimmed by 3 bases and 3 bases, with 11 bases remaining between them. The germline gives CDR1 KGHSH, CDR2 LQKENI. CDR3 region: CASSPSRQDTEAFF. The CDR3, as DNA: TGTGCCAGCTCACCGTCCCGACAGGACACTGAAGCTTTCTTT.

This clonotype was observed at least ten times. The size of this beta chain means little, since it is a stray read in a library made for alpha chains. V gene TRBV7-9 combines with J gene TRBJ1-3; D remains unclear. This CDR3 region has 13 residues. Between the trimmed V and J ends, which lost 0 bases and 3 bases, there was a span of 3 bases. From germline, CDR1 is SEHNR and CDR2 FQNEAQ (reference sequence). The CDR3 here is CASSLAVGNTIYF. CDR3 nucleotide sequence: TGTGCCAGCAGCTTAGCGGTTGGAAACACCATATATTTT.

This clonotype was picked up many times. The library was designed around alpha chains, so this beta chain is a stray read whose abundance carries little weight. V usage is TRBV28 and J usage is TRBJ2-1; no clear D. Germline V gives CDR1 MDHEN, CDR2 SYDVKM. CDR3 length: 12 amino acids. Deletions cut 2 bases from V and 6 bases from J, with 5 bases between. This chain's CDR3 is CASSLRLNEQFF. The CDR3 DNA sequence: TGTGCCAGCAGTTTAAGACTCAATGAGCAGTTCTTC.

Details on this clonotype: This beta chain is off target for a library built for alpha chains, so its abundance means little. The chain is built from TRBV2 and TRBJ2-3, with TRBD2 matching over 8 bases. The V gene's germline CDR1 is SNHLY and CDR2 FYNNEI. The CDR3 spans 16 residues. J gave up 2 bases and V 7 bases, and 11 bases lay outside the gene matches. In DNA, the CDR3 is TGTGCCAGCAACTGGGGCGGCGGGAGGTCCACAGATACGCAGTATTTT. Translating it yields CASNWGGGRSTDTQYF. Full variable domain (rest looked up from reference TRBV2 and TRBJ2-3): EPEVTQTPSHQVTQMGQEVILRCVPISNHLYFYWYRQILGQKVEFLVSFYNNEISEKSEIFDDQFSVERPDGSNFTLKIRSTKLEDSAMYFCASNWGGGRSTDTQYFGPGTRLTVL.

This clonotype was found many times. This beta chain came through as a stray read in a library set up for alpha chains, and its size says little. V usage is TRBV20-1 and J usage is TRBJ2-6; D might be TRBD1 or TRBD2, each matching 5 bases. CDR3 length: 16 residues. Germline V gives CDR1 DFQATT, CDR2 SNEGSKA (reference sequence). Trimming pared 3 bases from V and 0 bases from J, leaving 12 bases between. The CDR3, as DNA: TGCAGTGCTAGTCGGGACCCCAACTCTGGGGCCAACGTCCTGACTTTC. Translated, it gives CSASRDPNSGANVLTF.

This clonotype showed up many times. The library was designed around alpha chains, so this beta chain is a stray read whose abundance carries little weight. This rearrangement joins TRBV7-2 to TRBJ2-1; D gene unclear. The CDR3 has 15 residues. Trimming left V 1 base short and J 6 bases short, with 13 bases between. CDR1 is SGHTA and CDR2 is FQGNSA in the germline V gene. The DNA for the CDR3 is TGTGCCAGCAGCTTAGTAAGTGGTAGGTTCAATGAGCAGTTCTTC. It encodes CASSLVSGRFNEQFF.

Only a few counts were recorded for this clonotype. The library was designed around alpha chains, so this beta chain is a stray read whose abundance carries little weight. The chain employs TRBV6-1 and TRBJ1-6; D call uncertain. The germline gives CDR1 MNHNS, CDR2 SASEGT. The CDR3 length is 15 residues. The germline V and J ends were trimmed by 1 base and 6 bases, with 10 bases remaining between them. CDR3 region: CASSEVGKGNSPLHF. CDR3 nucleotides: TGTGCCAGCAGTGAAGTGGGGAAAGGTAATTCACCCCTCCACTTT.